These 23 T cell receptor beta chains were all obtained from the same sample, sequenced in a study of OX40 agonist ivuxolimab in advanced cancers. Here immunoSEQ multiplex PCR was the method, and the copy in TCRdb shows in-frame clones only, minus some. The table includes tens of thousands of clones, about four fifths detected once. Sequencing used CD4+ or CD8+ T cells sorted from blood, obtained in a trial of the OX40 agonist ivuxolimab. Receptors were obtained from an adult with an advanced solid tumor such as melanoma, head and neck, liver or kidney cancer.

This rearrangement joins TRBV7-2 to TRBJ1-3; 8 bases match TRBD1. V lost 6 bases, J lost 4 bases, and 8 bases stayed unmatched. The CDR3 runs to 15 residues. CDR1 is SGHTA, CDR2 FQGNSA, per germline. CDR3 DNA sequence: TGTGCCAGCAGGCCTCGACAGGGGTGGGGAAACACCATATATTTT. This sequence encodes CASRPRQGWGNTIYF.

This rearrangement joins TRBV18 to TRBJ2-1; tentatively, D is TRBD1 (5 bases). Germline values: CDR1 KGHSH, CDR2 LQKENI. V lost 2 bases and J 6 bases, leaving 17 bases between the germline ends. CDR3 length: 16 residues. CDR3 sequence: CASSPFSGKAGNEQFF. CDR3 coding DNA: TGTGCCAGCTCACCATTCTCAGGGAAAGCAGGCAATGAGCAGTTCTTC. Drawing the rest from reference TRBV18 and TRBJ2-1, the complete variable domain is NAGVMQNPRHLVRRRGQEARLRCSPMKGHSHVYWYRQLPEEGLKFMVYLQKENIIDESGMPKERFSAEFPKEGPSILRIQQVVRGDSAAYFCASSPFSGKAGNEQFFGPGTRLTVL.

CDR3 in amino acids: CASSLGSSTDTQYF. As DNA, the CDR3 is TGTGCCAGCAGCTTAGGCAGCAGCACAGATACGCAGTATTTT. The V gene is TRBV11-3, the J gene TRBJ2-3; D is unresolved. Germline V gives CDR1 SGHNT, CDR2 YENEEA. There are 14 residues in the CDR3. With 1 base removed from V and 0 bases from J, the gap between germline ends came to 5 bases.

The CDR3, as DNA: TGTGCCAGCAGCTCTGCCCAGGGGGCAGTGAGGGAGCAGTACTTC. Translated: CASSSAQGAVREQYF. The chain carries TRBV5-6 and TRBJ2-7; TRBD1 aligns across 8 bases. V lost 3 bases to trimming and J lost 7 bases; unmatched junction nucleotides: 12. Germline V lookup: CDR1 SGHDT, CDR2 YYEEEE. This CDR3 spans 15 amino acids.

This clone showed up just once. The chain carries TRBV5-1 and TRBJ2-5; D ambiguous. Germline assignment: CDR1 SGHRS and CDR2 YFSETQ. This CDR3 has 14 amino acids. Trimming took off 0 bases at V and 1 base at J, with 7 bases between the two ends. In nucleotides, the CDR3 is TGCGCCAGCAGCTTGGGCAGCCGCCAAGAGACCCAGTACTTC. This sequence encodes CASSLGSRQETQYF.

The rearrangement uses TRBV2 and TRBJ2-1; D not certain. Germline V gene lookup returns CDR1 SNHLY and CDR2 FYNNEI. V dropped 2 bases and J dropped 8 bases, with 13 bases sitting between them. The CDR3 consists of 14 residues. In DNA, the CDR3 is TGTGCCAGCAGTGAATTGACCCTTCGGGATGAGCAGTTCTTC. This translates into CASSELTLRDEQFF.

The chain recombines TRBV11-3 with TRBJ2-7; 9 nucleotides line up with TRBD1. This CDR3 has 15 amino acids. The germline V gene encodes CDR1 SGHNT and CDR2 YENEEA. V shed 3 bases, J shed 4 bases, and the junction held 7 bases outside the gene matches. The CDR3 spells CASSFRPGQGYEQYF. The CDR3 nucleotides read TGTGCCAGCAGCTTTAGGCCGGGACAGGGTTACGAGCAGTACTTC.

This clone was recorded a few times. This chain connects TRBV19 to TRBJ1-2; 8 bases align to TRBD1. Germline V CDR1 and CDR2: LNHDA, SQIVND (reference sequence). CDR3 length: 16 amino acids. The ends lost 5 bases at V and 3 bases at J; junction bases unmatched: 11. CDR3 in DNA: TGTGCCAGTAGTCTCCCCCCCGGACAGGGTCACTATGGCTACACCTTC. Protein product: CASSLPPGQGHYGYTF.

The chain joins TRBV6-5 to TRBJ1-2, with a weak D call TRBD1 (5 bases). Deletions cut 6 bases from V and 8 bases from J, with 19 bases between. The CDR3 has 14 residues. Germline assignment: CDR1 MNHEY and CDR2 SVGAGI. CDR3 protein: CASSSDGTVRGYTF. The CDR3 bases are TGTGCCAGCAGCTCAGACGGGACGGTGCGAGGCTACACCTTC.

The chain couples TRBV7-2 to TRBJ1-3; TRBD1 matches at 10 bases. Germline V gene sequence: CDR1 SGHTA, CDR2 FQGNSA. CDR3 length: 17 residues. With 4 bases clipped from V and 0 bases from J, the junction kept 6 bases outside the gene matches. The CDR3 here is CASSSWDRGRSGNTIYF. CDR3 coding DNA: TGTGCCAGCAGCTCTTGGGACAGGGGCCGCTCTGGAAACACCATATATTTT.

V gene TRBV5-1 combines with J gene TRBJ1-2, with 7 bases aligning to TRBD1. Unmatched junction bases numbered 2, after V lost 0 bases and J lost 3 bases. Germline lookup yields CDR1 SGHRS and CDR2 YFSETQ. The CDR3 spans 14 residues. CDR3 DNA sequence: TGCGCCAGCAGCTTGGCCGGGACAGACTATGGCTACACCTTC. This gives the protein CASSLAGTDYGYTF.

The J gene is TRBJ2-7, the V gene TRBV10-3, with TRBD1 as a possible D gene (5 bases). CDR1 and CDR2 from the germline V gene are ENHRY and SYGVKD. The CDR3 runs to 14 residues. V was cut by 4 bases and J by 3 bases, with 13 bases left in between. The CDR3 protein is CAISVGTGYYEQYF. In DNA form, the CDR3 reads TGTGCCATCAGTGTGGGTACAGGATACTACGAGCAGTACTTC.

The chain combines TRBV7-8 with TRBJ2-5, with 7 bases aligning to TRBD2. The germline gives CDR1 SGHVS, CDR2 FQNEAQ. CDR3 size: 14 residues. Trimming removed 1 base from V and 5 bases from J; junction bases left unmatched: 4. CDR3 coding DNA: TGTGCCAGCAGCTTAGGGACTAGATACGAGACCCAGTACTTC. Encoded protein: CASSLGTRYETQYF.

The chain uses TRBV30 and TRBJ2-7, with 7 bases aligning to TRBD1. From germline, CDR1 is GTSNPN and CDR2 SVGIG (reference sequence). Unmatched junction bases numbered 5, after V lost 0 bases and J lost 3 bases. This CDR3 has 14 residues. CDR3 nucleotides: TGTGCCTGGAGTGTAGGGGCAGGGGGCTACGAGCAGTACTTC. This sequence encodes CAWSVGAGGYEQYF. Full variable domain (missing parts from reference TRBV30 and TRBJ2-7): SQTIHQWPATLVQPVGSPLSLECTVEGTSNPNLYWYRQAAGRGLQLLFYSVGIGQISSEVPQNLSASRPQDRQFILSSKKLLLSDSGFYLCAWSVGAGGYEQYFGPGTRLTVT.

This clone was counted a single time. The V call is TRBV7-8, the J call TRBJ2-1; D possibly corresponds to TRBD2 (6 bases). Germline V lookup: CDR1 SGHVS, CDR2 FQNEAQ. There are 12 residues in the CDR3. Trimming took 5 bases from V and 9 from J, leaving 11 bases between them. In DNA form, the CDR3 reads TGTGCCAGCAGCGCGACTAGGGGTGAGCAGTTCTTC. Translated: CASSATRGEQFF.

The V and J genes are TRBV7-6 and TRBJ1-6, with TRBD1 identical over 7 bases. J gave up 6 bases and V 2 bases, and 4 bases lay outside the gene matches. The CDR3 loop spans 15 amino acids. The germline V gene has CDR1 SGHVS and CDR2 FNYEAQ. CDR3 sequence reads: CASSLRQGGNSPLHF. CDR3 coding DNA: TGTGCCAGCAGCTTAAGACAGGGTGGTAATTCACCCCTCCACTTT.

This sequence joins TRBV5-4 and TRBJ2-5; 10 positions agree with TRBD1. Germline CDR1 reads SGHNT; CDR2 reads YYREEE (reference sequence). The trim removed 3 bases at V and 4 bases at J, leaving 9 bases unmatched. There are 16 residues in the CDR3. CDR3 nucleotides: TGTGCCAGCAGCTCTGGGACAGGGGAGGTCCTAGAGACCCAGTACTTC. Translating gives CASSSGTGEVLETQYF.

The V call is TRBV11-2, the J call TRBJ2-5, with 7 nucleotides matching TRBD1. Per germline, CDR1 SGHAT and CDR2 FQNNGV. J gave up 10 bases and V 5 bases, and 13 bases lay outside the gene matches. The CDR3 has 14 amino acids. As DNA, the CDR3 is TGTGCCAGCAGCCCCTCGAAACGGTCAGGGGGCCAGTACTTC. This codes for CASSPSKRSGGQYF.

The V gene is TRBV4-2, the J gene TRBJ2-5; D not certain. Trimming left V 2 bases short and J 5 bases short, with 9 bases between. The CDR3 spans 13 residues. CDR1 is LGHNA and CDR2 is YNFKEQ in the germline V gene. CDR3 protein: CASSQRFGETQYF. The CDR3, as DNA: TGTGCCAGCAGCCAAAGATTTGGGGAGACCCAGTACTTC.

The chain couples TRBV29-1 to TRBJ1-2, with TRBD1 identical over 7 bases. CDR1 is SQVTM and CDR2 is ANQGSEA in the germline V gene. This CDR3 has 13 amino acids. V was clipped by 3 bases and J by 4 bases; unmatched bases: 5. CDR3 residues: CSVDGRGGYGYTF. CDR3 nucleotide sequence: TGCAGCGTTGACGGCAGGGGGGGCTATGGCTACACCTTC.

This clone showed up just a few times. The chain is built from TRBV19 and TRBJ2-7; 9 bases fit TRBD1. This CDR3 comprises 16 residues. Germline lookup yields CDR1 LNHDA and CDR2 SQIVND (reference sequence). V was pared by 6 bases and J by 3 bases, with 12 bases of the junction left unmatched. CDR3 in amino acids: CASSLAGTGRYYEQYF. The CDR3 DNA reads TGTGCCAGTAGCCTCGCCGGGACAGGGAGGTACTACGAGCAGTACTTC.

The CDR3 protein is CASSSTGGGVGNSPLHF. CDR3 nucleotides: TGCGCCAGCAGCTCCACAGGGGGTGGTGTAGGGAATTCACCCCTCCACTTT. The V and J genes are TRBV5-1 and TRBJ1-6; 8 nucleotides agree with TRBD1. Trimming cost V 3 bases and J 7 bases; bases outside gene matches: 12. From germline, CDR1 is SGHRS and CDR2 YFSETQ. This CDR3 region has 17 residues. The variable domain in full, with the rest retrieved from reference TRBV5-1 and TRBJ1-6, is KAGVTQTPRYLIKTRGQQVTLSCSPISGHRSVSWYQQTPGQGLQFLFEYFSETQRNKGNFPGRFSGRQFSNSRSEMNVSTLELGDSALYLCASSSTGGGVGNSPLHFGNGTRLTVT.

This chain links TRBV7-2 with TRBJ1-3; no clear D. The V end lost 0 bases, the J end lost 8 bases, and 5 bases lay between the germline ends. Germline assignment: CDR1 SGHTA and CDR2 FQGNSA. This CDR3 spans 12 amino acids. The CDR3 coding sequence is TGTGCCAGCAGCTTAGCGCTGGACACCATATATTTT. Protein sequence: CASSLALDTIYF.